What follows are 7 T cell receptor beta chains derived from one specimen sequenced in a study of shared clonotypes between healthy human individuals. The table came from immunoSEQ multiplex PCR; TCRdb's copy has only in-frame clones and leaves some out. The sample shows more than 2,000,000 clones, over 85% of them seen only once. Sequencing was performed on naive CD4+ T cells from PBMCs. Subset indicated: CD45RA+ positively selected. The receptors were sampled from a man between 18 and 35 years old in good health. Some clones in this sample may be carry-over from other donors' samples.

Of note for this clone: Other DNA sequences from this sample encode an identical CDR3 as well. This sequence joins TRBV28 and TRBJ1-2, with D possibly matching TRBD1 (5 bases). The germline gives CDR1 MDHEN, CDR2 SYDVKM. The CDR3 covers 14 residues. Trimming stripped 4 bases from V and 2 bases from J, with 11 bases between. CDR3 residues: CASSSGTGNYGYTF. In nucleotides, the CDR3 is TGTGCCAGCAGTTCCGGGACGGGGAACTATGGCTACACCTTC.

The V and J genes are TRBV4-3 and TRBJ2-2, with a weak D call TRBD1 (6 bases). The CDR3 is 16 residues long. Trimming removed 0 bases at V and 3 bases at J, with 11 bases between. The germline gives CDR1 LGHNA, CDR2 YSLEER. The CDR3 nucleotides are TGCGCCAGCAGCCAAGATTTGGACAGCTACACCGGGGAGCTGTTTTTT. Protein sequence: CASSQDLDSYTGELFF.

This chain links TRBV7-9 with TRBJ2-1; D is ambiguous. With 3 bases removed from V and 2 bases from J, the gap between germline ends came to 5 bases. This CDR3 is 13 amino acids long. Germline-derived CDR1 and CDR2 are SEHNR and FQNEAQ (reference sequence). The CDR3, as DNA: TGTGCCAGCAGCTTCGGAACCTACAATGAGCAGTTCTTC. This codes for CASSFGTYNEQFF. Full variable domain (missing parts from reference TRBV7-9 and TRBJ2-1): DTGVSQNPRHKITKRGQNVTFRCDPISEHNRLYWYRQTLGQGPEFLTYFQNEAQLEKSRLLSDRFSAERPKGSFSTLEIQRTEQGDSAMYLCASSFGTYNEQFFGPGTRLTVL.

V and J are TRBV21-1 and TRBJ2-3; the D call of TRBD2 is as the table states it, not checked on the DNA. TRBV21-1 constitutes a pseudogene. CDR3 length: 18 residues. CDR3 sequence reads: CASSLYPVSLRVGDTQYF. CDR3 nucleotide sequence: TGTGCCAGCAGCTTATACCCCGTTAGCTTACGGGTGGGAGATACGCAGTATTTT.

The CDR3 is CASSQIPNNDRGPVEQYF. In nucleotides, the CDR3 is TGTGCCAGCAGCCAAATTCCGAATAATGACAGGGGGCCGGTCGAGCAGTACTTC. The V gene is TRBV4-2, the J gene TRBJ2-7; TRBD1 agrees at 10 bases. Germline CDR1 LGHNA, CDR2 YNFKEQ. This CDR3 has 18 amino acids. J was trimmed by 6 bases and V by 2 bases; bases with no gene match: 16.

The chain employs TRBV27 and TRBJ1-1; 8 positions agree with TRBD1. Germline values: CDR1 MNHEY, CDR2 SMNVEV (reference sequence). CDR3 size: 12 residues. The V and J ends lost 6 bases and 11 bases, in that order; junction bases with no gene match: 8. The CDR3 bases are TGTGCCAGCAGGCTAATCAGGGGGCCTGCTTTCTTT. Protein: CASRLIRGPAFF.

The J gene is TRBJ2-5, the V gene TRBV2; 9 nucleotides agree with TRBD2. This CDR3 spans 16 amino acids. Germline CDR1 and CDR2: SNHLY and FYNNEI. The ends lost 2 bases at V and 4 bases at J; junction bases unmatched: 8. The CDR3 DNA sequence: TGTGCCAGCAGTGAAAGAGGCGGGAGGGCCGGAGAGACCCAGTACTTC. Its protein is CASSERGGRAGETQYF.